This T cell receptor beta chain was recorded in a study of cytomegalovirus exposure and HLA in healthy donors. General observations from the study: Being productive about 87% or about 30% of the time was typical of most TCR beta V segments in an earlier analysis.

As for this clone: Its specificity is unknown.

The primer mix had 60 Vbeta and 13 Jbeta primers. Assay used: immunoSEQ multiplex PCR; TCRdb lists only in-frame clones, some missing. The repertoire holds around 180,000 clones, with just under 80% as singletons. Germline values: CDR1 MGHRA, CDR2 YSYEKL. This CDR3 is 15 amino acids long. The ends were cut back, 0 bases at V and 7 bases at J, with 15 bases in the middle. This TCR came from a woman between 50 and 59 years old in good health and CMV-seropositive. The sequencing sample was made of PBMCs. The V and J genes are TRBV4-1 and TRBJ2-5, with D maybe TRBD1 (6 bases). DNA of the CDR3: TGCGCCAGCAGCCAAGATGGAACACTCAGGGGGACCCAGTACTTC. The encoded protein is CASSQDGTLRGTQYF.